This TCR beta chain appears in the sequencing data of a study of spatial heterogeneity in lung cancer. One entry per CDR3 protein results from TCRdb running MiXCR on the 5' RACE reads. The repertoire holds about 45,000 distinct CDR3 sequences, with around 15% as singletons. CDR3 length: 17 residues. Trimming at V came to 0 bases and at J to 1 base, leaving 6 bases not matched to a gene. CDR1 is ENHRY, CDR2 SYGVKD, per germline. The time point: sample taken at primary tumor resection. Whole RNA from tumor, nontumor lung or frozen PBMC was sequenced unsorted. This clonotype was detected a few times. V and J are TRBV10-3 and TRBJ2-7; 10 bases are a match to TRBD1. The source is a male donor with early-stage non-small cell lung cancer. Source: PBMCs, taken at surgery. CDR3 region: CAISESGRDRGSYEQYF. In nucleotides, the CDR3 is TGTGCCATCAGTGAGTCTGGCCGGGACAGGGGTTCCTACGAGCAGTACTTC.